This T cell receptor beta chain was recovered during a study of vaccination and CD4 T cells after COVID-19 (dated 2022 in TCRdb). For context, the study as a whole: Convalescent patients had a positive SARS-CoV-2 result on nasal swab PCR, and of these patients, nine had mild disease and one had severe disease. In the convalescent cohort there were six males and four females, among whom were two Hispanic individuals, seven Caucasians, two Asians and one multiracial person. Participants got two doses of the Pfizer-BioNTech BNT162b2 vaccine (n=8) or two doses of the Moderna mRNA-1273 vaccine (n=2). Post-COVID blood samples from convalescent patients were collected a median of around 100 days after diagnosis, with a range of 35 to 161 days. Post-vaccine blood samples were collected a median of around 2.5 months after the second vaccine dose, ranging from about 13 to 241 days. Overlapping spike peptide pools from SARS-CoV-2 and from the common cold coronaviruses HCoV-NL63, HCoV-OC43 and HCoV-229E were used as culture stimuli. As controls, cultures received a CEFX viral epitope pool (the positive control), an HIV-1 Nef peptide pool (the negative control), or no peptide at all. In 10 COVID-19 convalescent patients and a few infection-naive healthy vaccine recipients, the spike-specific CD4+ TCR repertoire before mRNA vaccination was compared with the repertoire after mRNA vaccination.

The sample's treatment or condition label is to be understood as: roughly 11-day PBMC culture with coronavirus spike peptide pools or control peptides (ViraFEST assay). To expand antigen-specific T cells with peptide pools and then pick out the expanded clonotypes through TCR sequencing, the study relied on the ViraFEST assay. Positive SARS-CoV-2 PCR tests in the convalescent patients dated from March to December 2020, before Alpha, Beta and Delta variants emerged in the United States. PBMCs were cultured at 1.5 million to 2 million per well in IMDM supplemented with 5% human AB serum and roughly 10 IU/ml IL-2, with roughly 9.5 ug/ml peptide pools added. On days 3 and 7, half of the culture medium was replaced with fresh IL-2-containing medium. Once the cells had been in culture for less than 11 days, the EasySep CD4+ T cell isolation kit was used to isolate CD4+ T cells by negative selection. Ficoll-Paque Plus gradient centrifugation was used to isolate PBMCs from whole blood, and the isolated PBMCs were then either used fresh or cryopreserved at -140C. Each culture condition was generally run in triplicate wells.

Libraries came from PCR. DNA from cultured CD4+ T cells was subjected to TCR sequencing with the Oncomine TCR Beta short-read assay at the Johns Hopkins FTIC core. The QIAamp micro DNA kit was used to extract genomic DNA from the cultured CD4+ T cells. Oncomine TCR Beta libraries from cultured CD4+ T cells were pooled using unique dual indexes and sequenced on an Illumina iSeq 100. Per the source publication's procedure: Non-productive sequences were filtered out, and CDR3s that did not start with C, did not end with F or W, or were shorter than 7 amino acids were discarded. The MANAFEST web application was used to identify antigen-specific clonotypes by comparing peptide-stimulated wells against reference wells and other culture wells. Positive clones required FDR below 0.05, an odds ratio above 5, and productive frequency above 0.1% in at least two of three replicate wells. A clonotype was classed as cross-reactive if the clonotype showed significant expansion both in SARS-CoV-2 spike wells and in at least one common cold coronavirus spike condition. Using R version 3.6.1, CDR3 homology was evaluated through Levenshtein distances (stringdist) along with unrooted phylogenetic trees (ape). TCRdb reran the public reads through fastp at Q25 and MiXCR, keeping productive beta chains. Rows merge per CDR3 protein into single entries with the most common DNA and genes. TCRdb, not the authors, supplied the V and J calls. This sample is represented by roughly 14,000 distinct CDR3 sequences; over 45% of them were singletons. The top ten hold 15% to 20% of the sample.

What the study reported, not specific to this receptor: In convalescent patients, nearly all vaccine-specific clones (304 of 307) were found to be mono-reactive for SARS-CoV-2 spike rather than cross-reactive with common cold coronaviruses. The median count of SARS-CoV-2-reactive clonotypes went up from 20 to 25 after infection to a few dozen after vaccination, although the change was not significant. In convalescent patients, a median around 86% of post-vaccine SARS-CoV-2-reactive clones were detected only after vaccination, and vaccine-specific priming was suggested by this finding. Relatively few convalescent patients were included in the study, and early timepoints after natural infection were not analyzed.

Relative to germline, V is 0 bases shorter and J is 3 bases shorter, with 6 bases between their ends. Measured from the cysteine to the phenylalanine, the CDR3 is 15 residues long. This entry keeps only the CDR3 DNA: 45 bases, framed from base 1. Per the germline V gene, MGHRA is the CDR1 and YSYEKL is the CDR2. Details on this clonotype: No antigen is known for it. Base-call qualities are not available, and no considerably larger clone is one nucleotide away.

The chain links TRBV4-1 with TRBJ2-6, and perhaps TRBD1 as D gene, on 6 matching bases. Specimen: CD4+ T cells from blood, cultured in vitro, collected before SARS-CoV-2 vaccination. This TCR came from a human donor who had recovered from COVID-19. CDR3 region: CASSQDRGGANVLTF. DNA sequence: TGCGCCAGCAGCCAAGACAGGGGTGGGGCCAACGTCCTGACTTTC.